The T cell receptor beta chain described here comes from a study of T cell repertoires in cytomegalovirus infection. Turning to the study itself: Peptides in the study included HLA-C-restricted and HLA-B-restricted CMV epitopes. A matching HLA type, together with CMV infection, was signaled by public TCR beta signatures.

TCRdb redid the calling of the reads with MiXCR, one entry per CDR3 protein. The data hold about 770,000 distinct CDR3 sequences, with almost 30% observed a single time. Many counts were recorded for this clonotype. Its antigen remains unknown. The CDR3 sequence is 13 residues long. The germline V and J ends were trimmed by 3 bases and 4 bases, with 10 bases remaining between them. Per the germline V gene, CDR1 is SGHTA and CDR2 is FQGNSA. Study results and caveats: Accumulated public TCR beta family frequency recognized individuals carrying CMV together with the relevant HLA. Dominant in the ex vivo response were TCR beta clonotypes restricted by HLA-C and specific for CMV.

This chain links TRBV7-2 with TRBJ2-7; the D is unclear. The receptor's source is a human donor in good health (CMV status not recorded). Some clones in this sample may be carry-over from other donors' samples. Material: cultured CD8+ T cells from PBMCs, obtained from culture after CMV antigen stimulation. The CDR3, as DNA: TGTGCCAGCAGCTTTGCCTTAGGGTACGAGCAGTACTTC. Translating it yields CASSFALGYEQYF.